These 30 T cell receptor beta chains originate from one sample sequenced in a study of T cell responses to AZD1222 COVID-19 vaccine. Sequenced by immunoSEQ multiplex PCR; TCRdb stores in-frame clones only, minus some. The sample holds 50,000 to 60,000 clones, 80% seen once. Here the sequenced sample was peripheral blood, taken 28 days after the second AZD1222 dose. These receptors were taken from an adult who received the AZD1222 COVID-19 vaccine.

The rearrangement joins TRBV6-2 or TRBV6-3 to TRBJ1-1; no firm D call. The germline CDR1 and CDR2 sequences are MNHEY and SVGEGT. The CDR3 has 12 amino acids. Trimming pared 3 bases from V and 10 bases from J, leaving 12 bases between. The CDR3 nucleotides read TGTGCCAGCAGTTATTCGTTGTTGGGAGCTTTCTTT. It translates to CASSYSLLGAFF.

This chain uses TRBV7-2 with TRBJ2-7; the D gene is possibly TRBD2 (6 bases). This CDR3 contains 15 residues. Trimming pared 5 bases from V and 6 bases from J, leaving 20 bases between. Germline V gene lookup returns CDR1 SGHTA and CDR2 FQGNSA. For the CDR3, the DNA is TGTGCCAGCAGCCCCCGGGGTGGAGGGTCGGGCGAGCAGTACTTC. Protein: CASSPRGGGSGEQYF.

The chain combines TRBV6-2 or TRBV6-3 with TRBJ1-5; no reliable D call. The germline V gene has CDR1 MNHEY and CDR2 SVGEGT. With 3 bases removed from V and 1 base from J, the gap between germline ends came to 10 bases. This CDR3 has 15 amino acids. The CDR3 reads CASSYSVGSNQPQHF. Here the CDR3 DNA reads TGTGCCAGCAGTTATTCGGTGGGCAGCAATCAGCCCCAGCATTTT.

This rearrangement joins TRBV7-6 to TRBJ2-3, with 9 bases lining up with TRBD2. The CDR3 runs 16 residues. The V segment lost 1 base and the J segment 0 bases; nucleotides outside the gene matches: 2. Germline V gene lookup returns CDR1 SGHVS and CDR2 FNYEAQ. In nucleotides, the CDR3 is TGTGCCAGCAGCTTAGTCGCGGGGGGGAGCACAGATACGCAGTATTTT. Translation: CASSLVAGGSTDTQYF.

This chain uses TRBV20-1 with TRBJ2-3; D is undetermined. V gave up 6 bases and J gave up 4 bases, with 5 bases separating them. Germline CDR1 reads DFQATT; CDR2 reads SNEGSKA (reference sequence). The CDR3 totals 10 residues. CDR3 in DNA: TGCAGTGCCCGAGCAGATACGCAGTATTTT. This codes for CSARADTQYF.

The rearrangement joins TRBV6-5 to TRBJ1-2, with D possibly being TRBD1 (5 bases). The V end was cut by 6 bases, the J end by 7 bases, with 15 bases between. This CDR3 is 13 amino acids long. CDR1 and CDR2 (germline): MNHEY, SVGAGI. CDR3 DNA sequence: TGTGCCAGCAGCTTAGACAGCCTCATTGGCTACACCTTC. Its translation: CASSLDSLIGYTF.

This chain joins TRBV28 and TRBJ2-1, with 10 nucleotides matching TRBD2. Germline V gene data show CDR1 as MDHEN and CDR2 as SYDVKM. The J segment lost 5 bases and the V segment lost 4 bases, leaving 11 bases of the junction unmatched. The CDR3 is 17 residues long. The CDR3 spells CASSSEQREGQDNEQFF. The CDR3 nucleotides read TGTGCCAGCAGTTCAGAACAGCGGGAGGGCCAGGACAATGAGCAGTTCTTC.

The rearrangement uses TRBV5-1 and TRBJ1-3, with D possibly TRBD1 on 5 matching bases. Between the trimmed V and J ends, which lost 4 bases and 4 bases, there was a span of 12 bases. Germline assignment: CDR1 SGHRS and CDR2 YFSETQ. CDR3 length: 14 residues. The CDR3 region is CASSLGTRGNTIYF. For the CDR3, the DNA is TGCGCCAGCAGCCTCGGGACGCGAGGAAACACCATATATTTT.

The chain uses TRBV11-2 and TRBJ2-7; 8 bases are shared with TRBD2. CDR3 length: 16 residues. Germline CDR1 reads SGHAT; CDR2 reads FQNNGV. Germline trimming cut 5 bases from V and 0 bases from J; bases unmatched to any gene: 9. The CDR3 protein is CASSPFGSGNSYEQYF. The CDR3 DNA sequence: TGTGCCAGCAGCCCGTTTGGTAGCGGGAACTCCTACGAGCAGTACTTC.

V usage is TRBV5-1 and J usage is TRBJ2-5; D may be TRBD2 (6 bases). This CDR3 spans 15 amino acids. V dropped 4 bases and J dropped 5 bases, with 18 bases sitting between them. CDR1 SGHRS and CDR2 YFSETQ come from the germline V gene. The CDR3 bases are TGCGCCAGCAGCGGGGCGCGGGGAGCGGCCGAGACCCAGTACTTC. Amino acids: CASSGARGAAETQYF.

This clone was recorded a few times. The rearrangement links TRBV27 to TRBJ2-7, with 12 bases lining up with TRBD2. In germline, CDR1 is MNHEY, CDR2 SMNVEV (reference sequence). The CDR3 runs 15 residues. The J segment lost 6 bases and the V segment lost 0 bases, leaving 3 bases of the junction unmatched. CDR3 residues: CASSLSASGGAEQYV. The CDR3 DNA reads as TGTGCCAGCAGTTTATCAGCTAGCGGGGGGGCCGAGCAGTACGTC.

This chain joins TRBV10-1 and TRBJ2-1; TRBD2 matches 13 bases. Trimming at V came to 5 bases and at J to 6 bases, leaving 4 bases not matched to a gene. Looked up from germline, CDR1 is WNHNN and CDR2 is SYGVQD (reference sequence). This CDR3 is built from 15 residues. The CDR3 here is CASSPGTSGINEQFF. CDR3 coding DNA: TGCGCCAGCAGTCCCGGGACTAGCGGGATCAATGAGCAGTTCTTC.

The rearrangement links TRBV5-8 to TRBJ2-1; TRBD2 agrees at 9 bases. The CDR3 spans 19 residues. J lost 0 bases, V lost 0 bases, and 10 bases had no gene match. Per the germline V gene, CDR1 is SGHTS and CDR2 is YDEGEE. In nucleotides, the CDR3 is TGTGCCAGCAGCTTGGCACTAGCGGGTGGGTGGGGCTCCTACAATGAGCAGTTCTTC. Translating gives CASSLALAGGWGSYNEQFF.

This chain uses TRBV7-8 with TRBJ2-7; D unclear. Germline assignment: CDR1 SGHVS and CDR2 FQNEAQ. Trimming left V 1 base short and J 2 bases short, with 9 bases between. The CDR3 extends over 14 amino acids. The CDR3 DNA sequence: TGTGCCAGCAGCTTAGTGGACCTTACCTACGAGCAGTACGTC. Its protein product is CASSLVDLTYEQYV.

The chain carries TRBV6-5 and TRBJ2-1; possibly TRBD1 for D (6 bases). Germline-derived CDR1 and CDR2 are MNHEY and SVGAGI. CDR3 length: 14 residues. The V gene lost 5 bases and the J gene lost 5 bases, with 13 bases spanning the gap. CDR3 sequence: CASSRGQTNNEQFF. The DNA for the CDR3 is TGTGCCAGCAGTAGAGGACAGACCAACAATGAGCAGTTCTTC.

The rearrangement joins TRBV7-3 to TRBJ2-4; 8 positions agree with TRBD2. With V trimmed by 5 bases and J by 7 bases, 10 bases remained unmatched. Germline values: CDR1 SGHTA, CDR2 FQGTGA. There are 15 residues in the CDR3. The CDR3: CASSLQSGRGNIQYF. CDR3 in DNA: TGTGCCAGCAGCCTCCAAAGCGGGAGAGGGAACATTCAGTACTTC.

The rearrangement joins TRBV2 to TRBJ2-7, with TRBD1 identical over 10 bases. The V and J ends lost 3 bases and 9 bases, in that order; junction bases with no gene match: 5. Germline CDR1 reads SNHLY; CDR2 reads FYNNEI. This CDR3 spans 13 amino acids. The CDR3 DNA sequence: TGTGCCAGCAGTGAGGACAGGGGGAGAGTGCAGTACGTC. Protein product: CASSEDRGRVQYV.

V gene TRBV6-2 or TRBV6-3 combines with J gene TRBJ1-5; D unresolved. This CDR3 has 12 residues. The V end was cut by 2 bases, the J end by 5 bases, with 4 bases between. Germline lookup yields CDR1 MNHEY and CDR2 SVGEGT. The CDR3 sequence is CASSYRDQPQHF. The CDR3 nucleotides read TGTGCCAGCAGTTACCGGGATCAGCCCCAGCATTTT.

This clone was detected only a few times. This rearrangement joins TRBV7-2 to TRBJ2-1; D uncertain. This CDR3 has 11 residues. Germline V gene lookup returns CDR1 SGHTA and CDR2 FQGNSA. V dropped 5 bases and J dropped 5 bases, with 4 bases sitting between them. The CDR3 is CASSLNNEQFF. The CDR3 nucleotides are TGTGCCAGCAGCCTAAACAATGAGCAGTTCTTC. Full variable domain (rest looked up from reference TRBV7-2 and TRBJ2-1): GAGVSQSPSNKVTEKGKDVELRCDPISGHTALYWYRQSLGQGLEFLIYFQGNSAPDKSGLPSDRFSAERTGGSVSTLTIQRTQQEDSAVYLCASSLNNEQFFGPGTRLTVL.

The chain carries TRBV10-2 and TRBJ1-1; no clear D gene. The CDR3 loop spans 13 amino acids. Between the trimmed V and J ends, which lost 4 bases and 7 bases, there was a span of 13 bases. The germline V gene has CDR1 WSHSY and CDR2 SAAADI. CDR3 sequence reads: CASSVGVRGEAFF. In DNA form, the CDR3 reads TGCGCCAGCAGTGTCGGGGTTAGAGGTGAAGCTTTCTTT.

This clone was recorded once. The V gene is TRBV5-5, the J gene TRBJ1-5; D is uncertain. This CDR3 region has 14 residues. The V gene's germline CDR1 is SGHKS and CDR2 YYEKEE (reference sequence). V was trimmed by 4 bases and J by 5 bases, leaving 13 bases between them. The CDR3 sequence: CASSQDAGYQPQHF. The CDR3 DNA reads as TGTGCCAGCAGCCAAGACGCGGGATATCAGCCCCAGCATTTT.

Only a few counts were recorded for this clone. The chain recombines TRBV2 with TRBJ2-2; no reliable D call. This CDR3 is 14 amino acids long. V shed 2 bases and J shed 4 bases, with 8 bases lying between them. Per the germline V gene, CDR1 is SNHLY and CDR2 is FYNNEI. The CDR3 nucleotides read TGTGCCAGCAGTGAAATTCGCGGCACCGGGGAGCTGTTTTTT. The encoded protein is CASSEIRGTGELFF.

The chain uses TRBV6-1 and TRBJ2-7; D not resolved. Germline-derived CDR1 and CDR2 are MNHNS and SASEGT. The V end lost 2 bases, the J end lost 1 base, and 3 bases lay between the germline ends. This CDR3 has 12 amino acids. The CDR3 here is CASSEISYEQYV. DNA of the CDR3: TGTGCCAGCAGTGAAATTTCCTACGAGCAGTACGTC.

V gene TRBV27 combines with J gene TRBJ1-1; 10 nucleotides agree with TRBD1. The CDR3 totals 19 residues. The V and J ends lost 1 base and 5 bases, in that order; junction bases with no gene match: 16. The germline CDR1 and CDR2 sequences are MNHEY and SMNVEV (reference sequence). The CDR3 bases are TGTGCCAGCAGTTTATTTCGTGTTCGTTCCGGGACAGGGGTTACTGAAGCTTTCTTT. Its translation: CASSLFRVRSGTGVTEAFF.

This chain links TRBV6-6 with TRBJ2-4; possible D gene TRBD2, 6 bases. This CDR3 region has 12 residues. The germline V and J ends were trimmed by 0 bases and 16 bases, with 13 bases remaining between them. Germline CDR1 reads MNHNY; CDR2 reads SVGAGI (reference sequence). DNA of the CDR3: TGTGCCAGCAGTTACTCGAGGCTAGCGAGATACTTC. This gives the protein CASSYSRLARYF.

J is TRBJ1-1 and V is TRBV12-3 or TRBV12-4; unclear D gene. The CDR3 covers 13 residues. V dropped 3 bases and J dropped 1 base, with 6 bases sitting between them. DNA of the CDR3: TGTGCCAGCAGTTTCGGCCGGAACACTGAAGCTTTCTTT. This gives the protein CASSFGRNTEAFF.

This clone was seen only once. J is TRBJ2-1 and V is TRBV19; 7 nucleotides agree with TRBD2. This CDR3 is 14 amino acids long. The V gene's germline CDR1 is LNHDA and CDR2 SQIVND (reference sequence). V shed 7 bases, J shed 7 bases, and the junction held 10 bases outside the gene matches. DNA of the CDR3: TGTGCCAGTACCCTCGGGACTAAATGGAATGAGCAGTTCTTC. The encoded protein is CASTLGTKWNEQFF.

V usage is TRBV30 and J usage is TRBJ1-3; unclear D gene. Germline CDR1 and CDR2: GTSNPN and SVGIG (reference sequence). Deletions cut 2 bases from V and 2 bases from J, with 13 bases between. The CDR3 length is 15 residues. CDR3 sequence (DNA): TGTGCCTGGAGTCAAGAATCGGTGCCTGGAAACACCATATATTTT. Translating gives CAWSQESVPGNTIYF.

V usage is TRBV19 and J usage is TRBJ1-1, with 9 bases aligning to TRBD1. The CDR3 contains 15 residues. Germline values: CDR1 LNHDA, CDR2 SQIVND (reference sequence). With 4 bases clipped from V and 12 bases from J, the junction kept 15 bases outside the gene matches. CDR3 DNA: TGTGCCAGTAGTACGTCCCGGGACAGGGAAAGGGGTACTTTCTTT. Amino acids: CASSTSRDRERGTFF.

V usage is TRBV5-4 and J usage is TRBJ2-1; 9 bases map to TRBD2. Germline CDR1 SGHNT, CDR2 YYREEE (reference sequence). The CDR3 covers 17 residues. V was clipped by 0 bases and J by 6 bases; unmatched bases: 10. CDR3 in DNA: TGTGCCAGCAGCTTGGTACGGAATAGCGGGGGAGCCAATGAGCAGTTCTTC. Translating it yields CASSLVRNSGGANEQFF.